The 11 T cell receptor beta chains below come from one sample, sequenced in a study of CD8+ T cells in alopecia areata. Stated treatment: oral pan-JAK inhibitor, 5-10 mg twice daily. As the sequencing template, cDNA was produced by extracting RNA and reverse transcribing it. Using immunoSEQ multiplex PCR, the repertoire was profiled, and TCRdb retains in-frame clones only, with some absent. This table holds under 350,000 clones, 58% found once. The source was CD4+ T cells sorted from blood, collected at week 24, from a patient treated with tofacitinib. The source is a human donor with alopecia areata.

This clone was recorded once. The chain links TRBV25-1 to TRBJ1-2; D uncertain. V was clipped by 1 base and J by 7 bases, with 10 bases between them. Looked up from germline, CDR1 is MGHDK and CDR2 is SYGVNS. The CDR3 has 13 amino acids. The CDR3: CASSESQLRGYTF. The DNA of the CDR3 is TGTGCCAGCAGTGAATCTCAGCTGCGTGGCTACACCTTC.

V and J are TRBV9 and TRBJ1-4; D uncertain. V dropped 0 bases and J dropped 7 bases, with 16 bases sitting between them. The CDR3 has 16 residues. Germline CDR1 and CDR2: SGDLS and YYNGEE. For the CDR3, the DNA is TGTGCCAGCAGCGTAGAGGTGATAGGGTTCGGTGAAAAACTGTTTTTT. It specifies CASSVEVIGFGEKLFF.

A few counts support this clone. The CDR3 sequence: CASSEGYPSRYGYTF. DNA for the CDR3: TGTGCCAGCAGTGAAGGCTACCCTAGCCGCTATGGCTACACCTTC. The rearrangement joins TRBV25-1 to TRBJ1-2; D uncertain. The CDR3 sequence is 15 residues long. Germline CDR1 reads MGHDK; CDR2 reads SYGVNS. V gave up 2 bases and J gave up 4 bases, with 14 bases separating them.

The chain uses TRBV30 and TRBJ2-5; D not resolved. Germline V gene sequence: CDR1 GTSNPN, CDR2 SVGIG (reference sequence). This CDR3 spans 11 amino acids. V gave up 2 bases and J gave up 4 bases, with 5 bases separating them. CDR3 DNA: TGTGCCTGGAGTTCAAGAGAGACCCAGTACTTC. It is translated as CAWSSRETQYF.

This clone was seen more than once but under ten times. The chain combines TRBV6-5 with TRBJ1-6, with TRBD1 as a possible D gene (6 bases). V was cut by 5 bases and J by 8 bases, with 16 bases left in between. Germline-derived CDR1 and CDR2 are MNHEY and SVGAGI. The CDR3 spans 15 residues. The CDR3 DNA reads TGTGCCAGCAGTCGGAACACAGGGTTCGATTCACCCCTCCACTTT. Protein sequence: CASSRNTGFDSPLHF.

V and J are TRBV6-5 and TRBJ1-2; no clear D. This CDR3 has 14 residues. Trimming took off 8 bases at V and 2 bases at J, with 15 bases between the two ends. Germline-derived CDR1 and CDR2 are MNHEY and SVGAGI. The CDR3 nucleotides are TGTGCCAGCCTCGAACAAGGGATGAACTATGGCTACACCTTC. This gives the protein CASLEQGMNYGYTF.

The chain carries TRBV5-4 and TRBJ2-6; TRBD2 might be the D (5 bases). V was shortened by 1 base and J by 0 bases, with 8 bases between the two germline ends. CDR1 and CDR2 (germline): SGHNT, YYREEE (reference sequence). This CDR3 spans 16 amino acids. CDR3 DNA: TGTGCCAGCAGCTTGATGGGGAGCTCTGGGGCCAACGTCCTGACTTTC. It yields the protein CASSLMGSSGANVLTF.

This sequence joins TRBV4-1 and TRBJ1-5, with unresolved D. V was shortened by 0 bases and J by 5 bases, with 8 bases between the two germline ends. The CDR3 consists of 14 residues. Germline CDR1 and CDR2: MGHRA and YSYEKL. This chain's CDR3 is CASSQEIADQPQHF. The CDR3 region has the DNA TGCGCCAGCAGCCAAGAGATTGCAGATCAGCCCCAGCATTTT.

This clone has just a few counts. V usage is TRBV29-1 and J usage is TRBJ2-7; 11 nucleotides match TRBD1. The CDR3 runs 14 residues. CDR1 is SQVTM, CDR2 ANQGSEA, per germline. The V segment lost 4 bases and the J segment 9 bases; nucleotides outside the gene matches: 11. CDR3 in DNA: TGCAGCGTTGCCCACCCGGGACAGGGGGAGGTGCAGTACTTC. This sequence encodes CSVAHPGQGEVQYF.

This chain connects TRBV7-9 to TRBJ2-7; 8 bases are a match to TRBD1. CDR3 length equals 14 residues. The V gene's germline CDR1 is SEHNR and CDR2 FQNEAQ (reference sequence). J gave up 5 bases and V 3 bases, and 6 bases lay outside the gene matches. The CDR3 DNA reads TGTGCCAGCAGCTTCCGGACAGGGAGAGACGAGCAGTACTTC. It translates to CASSFRTGRDEQYF. The full variable domain, in which reference TRBV7-9 and TRBJ2-7 provide the parts outside the CDR3, is DTGVSQNPRHKITKRGQNVTFRCDPISEHNRLYWYRQTLGQGPEFLTYFQNEAQLEKSRLLSDRFSAERPKGSFSTLEIQRTEQGDSAMYLCASSFRTGRDEQYFGPGTRLTVT.

The CDR3 is CASSRSGQGYTDTQYF. CDR3 sequence (DNA): TGTGCCAGCAGCCGCTCCGGGCAGGGATACACAGATACGCAGTATTTT. This chain joins TRBV7-9 and TRBJ2-3; D is perhaps TRBD1 (5 bases). V was shortened by 5 bases and J by 2 bases, with 17 bases between the two germline ends. The CDR3 sequence is 16 residues long. Germline assignment: CDR1 SEHNR and CDR2 FQNEAQ (reference sequence).